Following are 14 T cell receptor beta chains from one sample sequenced in a study of OX40 agonist ivuxolimab in advanced cancers. The repertoire was sequenced with immunoSEQ multiplex PCR; TCRdb's copy has only in-frame clones and lacks some. In the table there are nearly 45,000 clones, 75% to 90% of which are singletons. Sequencing used CD4+ or CD8+ T cells sorted from blood, obtained in a trial of the OX40 agonist ivuxolimab. The receptors here all came from an adult with an advanced solid tumor such as melanoma, head and neck, liver or kidney cancer.

This sequence joins TRBV7-2 and TRBJ1-2, with TRBD1 matching over 10 bases. The V segment lost 3 bases and the J segment 4 bases; nucleotides outside the gene matches: 8. The CDR3 runs to 16 residues. CDR1 is SGHTA, CDR2 FQGNSA, per germline. The CDR3: CASSFRQGALPYGYTF. CDR3 nucleotide sequence: TGTGCCAGCAGCTTTCGACAGGGGGCGCTCCCCTATGGCTACACCTTC.

V usage is TRBV6-1 and J usage is TRBJ2-1; TRBD2 is a possible D gene (6 bases). There are 14 residues in the CDR3. The germline gives CDR1 MNHNS, CDR2 SASEGT. Trimming removed 5 bases at V and 7 bases at J, with 15 bases between. The CDR3 DNA follows: TGTGCCAGCAGTTATTGGGGGGAGGCGAATGAGCAGTTCTTC. The encoded protein is CASSYWGEANEQFF.

The chain recombines TRBV7-2 with TRBJ2-3; D unresolved. The CDR3 extends over 13 amino acids. Germline values: CDR1 SGHTA, CDR2 FQGNSA. Trimming cost V 5 bases and J 0 bases, with 6 bases left between them. Written as DNA, the CDR3 is TGTGCCAGCAGCCCCCCTAGCACAGATACGCAGTATTTT. This encodes CASSPPSTDTQYF.

The gene calls are TRBV7-9 and TRBJ2-7; 8 bases are shared with TRBD1. Germline CDR1 is SEHNR and CDR2 is FQNEAQ (reference sequence). The CDR3 extends over 13 amino acids. J was trimmed by 5 bases and V by 5 bases; bases with no gene match: 5. The CDR3 coding sequence is TGTGCCAGCAGCCCACAGGGGGAGGACGAGCAGTACTTC. Amino acid sequence: CASSPQGEDEQYF.

The V gene is TRBV2, the J gene TRBJ1-6; no definite D call. Trimming took 0 bases from V and 3 from J, leaving 12 bases between them. The germline V gene encodes CDR1 SNHLY and CDR2 FYNNEI. CDR3 length: 17 amino acids. CDR3 residues: CASSEAHSWDYNSPLHF. The CDR3 DNA reads TGTGCCAGCAGTGAAGCGCACAGCTGGGACTATAATTCACCCCTCCACTTT.

The chain employs TRBV5-1 and TRBJ1-1, with no clear D. The CDR3 runs to 14 residues. Trimming left V 0 bases short and J 6 bases short, with 12 bases between. The germline V gene encodes CDR1 SGHRS and CDR2 YFSETQ. DNA for the CDR3: TGCGCCAGCAGCTTGGGAGAGGAGTCCCCTGAAGCTTTCTTT. Its translation: CASSLGEESPEAFF.

This clone has ten or more counts. This sequence joins TRBV5-5 and TRBJ2-3; tentatively, D is TRBD2 (5 bases). The germline V and J ends were trimmed by 0 bases and 6 bases, with 14 bases remaining between them. The germline V gene has CDR1 SGHKS and CDR2 YYEKEE (reference sequence). The CDR3 is 15 amino acids. The CDR3 nucleotides read TGTGCCAGCAGCTTGGTGAGAGGGAATTACGATACGCAGTATTTT. This gives the protein CASSLVRGNYDTQYF.

CDR3 loop: CASSVGGNTGELFF. The CDR3 DNA reads as TGTGCCAGCAGCGTAGGTGGCAACACCGGGGAGCTGTTTTTT. This chain connects TRBV9 to TRBJ2-2; D gene unclear. CDR1 is SGDLS and CDR2 is YYNGEE in the germline V gene. The CDR3 runs 14 residues. The V end lost 0 bases, the J end lost 2 bases, and 5 bases lay between the germline ends.

This sequence joins TRBV6-5 and TRBJ1-2, with 10 bases fitting TRBD1. Germline CDR1 MNHEY, CDR2 SVGAGI. The CDR3 totals 13 residues. The V segment lost 5 bases and the J segment 7 bases; nucleotides outside the gene matches: 4. CDR3 coding DNA: TGTGCCAGCAGTAGGGACAGGGGTGGTGGCTACACCTTC. The encoded protein is CASSRDRGGGYTF.

The chain employs TRBV7-8 and TRBJ2-5; no firm D call. Germline V gene sequence: CDR1 SGHVS, CDR2 FQNEAQ. This CDR3 comprises 17 residues. V was pared by 2 bases and J by 3 bases, with 19 bases between. CDR3 bases: TGTGCCAGCAGCTTAACCGTGTTATTGGGAAAGGAAGAGACCCAGTACTTC. Protein: CASSLTVLLGKEETQYF.

This clone showed up just once. The chain combines TRBV28 with TRBJ2-3; 9 nucleotides agree with TRBD1. The CDR3 covers 17 residues. V dropped 5 bases and J dropped 7; count of bases not matched to a gene: 16. Germline V gene sequence: CDR1 MDHEN, CDR2 SYDVKM. CDR3 sequence (DNA): TGTGCCAGCAGTGGGAGTGGGGACAGGGAGAAGGTATATACGCAGTATTTT. Protein: CASSGSGDREKVYTQYF.

This clone was counted once. The V call is TRBV9, the J call TRBJ2-7; 9 positions match TRBD2. The length of the CDR3 is 15 residues. CDR1 and CDR2 (germline): SGDLS, YYNGEE. V was pared by 0 bases and J by 3 bases, with 4 bases of the junction left unmatched. CDR3 nucleotide sequence: TGTGCCAGCAGCGTAGGTAGCGGGGGAAACTACGAGCAGTACTTC. Protein sequence: CASSVGSGGNYEQYF.

The V call is TRBV6-5, the J call TRBJ1-2, with 12 bases identical to TRBD1. CDR1 is MNHEY and CDR2 is SVGAGI in the germline V gene. The CDR3 is 16 residues long. Unmatched junction bases numbered 4, after V lost 1 base and J lost 4 bases. Here the CDR3 DNA reads TGTGCCAGCAGTTACTTGGGGACAGGGGGCACCTATGGCTACACCTTC. Its protein product is CASSYLGTGGTYGYTF.

The genes are TRBV19 and TRBJ2-1, with D tentatively TRBD1 (6 bases). This CDR3 is 15 amino acids long. Trimming left V 4 bases short and J 4 bases short, with 14 bases between. CDR1 and CDR2 from the germline V gene are LNHDA and SQIVND (reference sequence). This chain's CDR3 is CASSTDRLRYNEQFF. DNA of the CDR3: TGTGCCAGTAGTACCGACAGGCTAAGATACAATGAGCAGTTCTTC.